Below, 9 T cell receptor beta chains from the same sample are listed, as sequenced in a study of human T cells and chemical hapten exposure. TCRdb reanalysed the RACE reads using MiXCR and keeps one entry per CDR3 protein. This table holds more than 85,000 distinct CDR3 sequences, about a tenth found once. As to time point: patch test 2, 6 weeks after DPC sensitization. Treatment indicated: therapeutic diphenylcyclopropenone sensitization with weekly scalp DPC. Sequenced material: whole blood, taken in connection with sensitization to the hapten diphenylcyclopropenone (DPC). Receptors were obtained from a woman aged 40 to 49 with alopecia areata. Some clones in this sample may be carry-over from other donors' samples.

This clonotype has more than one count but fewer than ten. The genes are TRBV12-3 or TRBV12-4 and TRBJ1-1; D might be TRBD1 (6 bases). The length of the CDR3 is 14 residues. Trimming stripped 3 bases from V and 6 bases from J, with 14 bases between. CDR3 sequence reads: CASSLAYRVAEAFF. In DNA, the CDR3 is TGTGCCAGCAGTTTGGCATACAGGGTCGCTGAAGCTTTCTTT.

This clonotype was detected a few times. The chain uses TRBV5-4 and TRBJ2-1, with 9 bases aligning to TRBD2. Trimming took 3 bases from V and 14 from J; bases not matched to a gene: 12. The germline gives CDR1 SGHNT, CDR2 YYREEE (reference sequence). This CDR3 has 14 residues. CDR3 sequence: CASSWEVAGGHKFF. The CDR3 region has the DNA TGTGCCAGCAGCTGGGAGGTGGCGGGGGGGCACAAGTTCTTC.

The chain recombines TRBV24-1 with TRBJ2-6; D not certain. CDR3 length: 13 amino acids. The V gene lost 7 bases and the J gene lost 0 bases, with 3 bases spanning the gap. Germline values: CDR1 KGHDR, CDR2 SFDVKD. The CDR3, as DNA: TGTGCCACCAGAGCCTCTGGGGCCAACGTCCTGACTTTC. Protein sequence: CATRASGANVLTF.

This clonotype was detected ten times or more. The CDR3 DNA is TGTGCCAGCAGCGAACAGGGTTACGAGCAGTACTTC. Amino acid sequence: CASSEQGYEQYF. The chain has TRBV7-9 and TRBJ2-7; a weak D match, TRBD1 (6 bases). The CDR3 extends over 12 amino acids. V gave up 5 bases and J gave up 4 bases, with 9 bases separating them. Germline CDR1 reads SEHNR; CDR2 reads FQNEAQ (reference sequence). The variable domain in full, completed from reference TRBV7-9 and TRBJ2-7, reads DTGVSQNPRHKITKRGQNVTFRCDPISEHNRLYWYRQTLGQGPEFLTYFQNEAQLEKSRLLSDRFSAERPKGSFSTLEIQRTEQGDSAMYLCASSEQGYEQYFGPGTRLTVT.

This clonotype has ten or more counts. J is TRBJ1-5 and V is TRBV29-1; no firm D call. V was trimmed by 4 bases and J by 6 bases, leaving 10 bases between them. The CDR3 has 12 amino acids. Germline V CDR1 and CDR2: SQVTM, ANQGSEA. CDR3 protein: CSVGAAGQPQHF. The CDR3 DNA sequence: TGCAGCGTTGGGGCAGCGGGTCAGCCCCAGCATTTT.

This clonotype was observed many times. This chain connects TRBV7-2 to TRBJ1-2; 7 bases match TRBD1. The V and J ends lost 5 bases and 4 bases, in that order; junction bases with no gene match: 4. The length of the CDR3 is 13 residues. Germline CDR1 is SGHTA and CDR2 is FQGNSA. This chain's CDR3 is CASSSRGGYGYTF. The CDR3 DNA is TGTGCCAGCAGCAGCAGGGGGGGCTATGGCTACACCTTC.

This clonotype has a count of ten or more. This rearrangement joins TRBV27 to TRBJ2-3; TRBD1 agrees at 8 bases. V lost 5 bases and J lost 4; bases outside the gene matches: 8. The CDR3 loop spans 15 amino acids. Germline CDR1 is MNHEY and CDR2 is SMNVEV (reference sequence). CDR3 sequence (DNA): TGTGCCAGCAGTGCCGGACAGGGATGGGCAGATACGCAGTATTTT. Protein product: CASSAGQGWADTQYF.

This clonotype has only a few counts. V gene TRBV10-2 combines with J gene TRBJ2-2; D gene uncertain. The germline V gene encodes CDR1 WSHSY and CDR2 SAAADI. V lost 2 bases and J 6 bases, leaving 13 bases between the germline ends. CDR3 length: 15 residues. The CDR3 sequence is CASSELKGAAGELFF. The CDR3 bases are TGCGCCAGCAGTGAGCTAAAGGGCGCGGCCGGGGAGCTGTTTTTT.

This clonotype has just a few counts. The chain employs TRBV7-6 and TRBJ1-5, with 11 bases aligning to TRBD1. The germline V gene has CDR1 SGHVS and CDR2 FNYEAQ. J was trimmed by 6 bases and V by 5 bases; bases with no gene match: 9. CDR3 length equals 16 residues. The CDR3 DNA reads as TGTGCCAGCAGCCCCGGATCCGGGACAGGGGGTCAGCCCCAGCATTTT. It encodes CASSPGSGTGGQPQHF.